This TCR beta chain was sequenced in a study of vaccination effects on CD4 cells after COVID-19. The protocol was immunoSEQ multiplex PCR, while the TCRdb copy is restricted to in-frame clones and leaves out a portion. The repertoire holds around 23,000 clones, with over 60% as singletons. From germline, CDR1 is SGHTA and CDR2 FQGNSA. V lost 5 bases, J lost 0 bases, and 10 bases stayed unmatched. This CDR3 comprises 19 residues. Under the ViraFEST assay, PBMC were stimulated with viral peptide pools so that antigen-specific CD4+ T cells expanded. Sequencing was performed afterwards. Subsequent to 10 days of culture, CD4+ T cells were isolated. The healthy vaccine recipients, who had no prior SARS-CoV-2 infection, showed negative nucleocapsid antibodies. Half-medium replacement with IL-2 medium occurred on days 3 and 7. Turning to this clone: Its antigen is as yet unknown.

The receptor comes from a human donor who received a COVID-19 vaccine. This rearrangement joins TRBV7-2 to TRBJ2-1, with 13 nucleotides matching TRBD2. Sequenced here: CD4+ T cells from PBMCs cultured with HCoV-NL63 spike peptides, sampled before COVID-19 vaccination. The CDR3 DNA is TGTGCCAGCAGCCTAGGATTACTAGCGGGGGGGGGCTCCTACAATGAGCAGTTCTTC. This codes for CASSLGLLAGGGSYNEQFF.